The next 12 T cell receptor beta chains were all read from a single sample in a study of blood T cell repertoires in COVID-19. The assay was immunoSEQ multiplex PCR, and TCRdb's table has in-frame clones only and misses some. There are 150,000 to 200,000 clones in the sample; roughly 90% occur only once, and 0.5% to 0.6% lies in the top ten. Sequenced: peripheral blood. The receptors were sampled from a man aged 50 to 59 with acute or convalescent COVID-19.

J is TRBJ2-2 and V is TRBV7-2, with 9 bases lining up with TRBD2. Germline loops: CDR1 SGHTA, CDR2 FQGNSA. The V and J ends lost 0 bases and 6 bases, in that order; junction bases with no gene match: 8. This CDR3 has 17 amino acids. CDR3 DNA: TGTGCCAGCAGCTTAGCGCTTAAGAGCGGGGGGCCCGGGGAGCTGTTTTTT. Its translation is CASSLALKSGGPGELFF.

V and J are TRBV19 and TRBJ2-2, with 11 positions matching TRBD1. Per the germline V gene, CDR1 is LNHDA and CDR2 is SQIVND (reference sequence). J was trimmed by 6 bases and V by 5 bases; bases with no gene match: 20. The CDR3 runs 20 residues. CDR3 sequence reads: CASSPGGGQGALWAPGELFF. The CDR3 coding sequence is TGTGCCAGTAGTCCCGGGGGAGGACAGGGGGCGCTTTGGGCCCCCGGGGAGCTGTTTTTT. The full variable domain, its missing parts supplied by reference TRBV19 and TRBJ2-2, is DGGITQSPKYLFRKEGQNVTLSCEQNLNHDAMYWYRQDPGQGLRLIYYSQIVNDFQKGDIAEGYSVSREKKESFPLTVTSAQKNPTAFYLCASSPGGGQGALWAPGELFFGEGSRLTVL.

The table lists this clone with a count of one. V gene TRBV7-8 combines with J gene TRBJ1-5; tentatively, D is TRBD1 (5 bases). This CDR3 comprises 14 residues. Trimming cost V 5 bases and J 3 bases, with 11 bases left between them. Germline V gene sequence: CDR1 SGHVS, CDR2 FQNEAQ. The CDR3 is CASSLSTVNQPQHF. The CDR3, as DNA: TGTGCCAGCAGCCTATCGACAGTCAATCAGCCCCAGCATTTT.

The chain carries TRBV9 and TRBJ2-2; D is perhaps TRBD2 (5 bases). The V end was cut by 6 bases, the J end by 4 bases, with 16 bases between. Germline values: CDR1 SGDLS, CDR2 YYNGEE. The CDR3 has 15 residues. The CDR3 loop is CASTPLEGFTGELFF. The CDR3 coding sequence is TGTGCCAGCACCCCCCTTGAGGGATTCACCGGGGAGCTGTTTTTT.

The chain carries TRBV5-1 and TRBJ2-5; 8 nucleotides match TRBD1. In germline, CDR1 is SGHRS, CDR2 YFSETQ. Unmatched junction bases numbered 3, after V lost 0 bases and J lost 2 bases. The CDR3 extends over 15 amino acids. The CDR3 DNA reads TGCGCCAGCAGCTTGGCGGGGGACAGGCAAGAGACCCAGTACTTC. Amino acids: CASSLAGDRQETQYF. The variable domain in full, completed from reference TRBV5-1 and TRBJ2-5, reads KAGVTQTPRYLIKTRGQQVTLSCSPISGHRSVSWYQQTPGQGLQFLFEYFSETQRNKGNFPGRFSGRQFSNSRSEMNVSTLELGDSALYLCASSLAGDRQETQYFGPGTRLLVL.

The chain joins TRBV7-2 to TRBJ1-5, with a tentative D call TRBD1 (5 bases). Germline-derived CDR1 and CDR2 are SGHTA and FQGNSA. This CDR3 contains 15 residues. V lost 1 base and J 3 bases, leaving 10 bases between the germline ends. The CDR3: CASSLVWGVNQPQHF. The CDR3 DNA is TGTGCCAGCAGCTTAGTGTGGGGGGTCAATCAGCCCCAGCATTTT.

The table lists this clone with a count of one. The genes are TRBV28 and TRBJ2-7; no reliable D call. The germline CDR1 and CDR2 sequences are MDHEN and SYDVKM. The germline V and J ends were trimmed by 4 bases and 1 base, with 14 bases remaining between them. The CDR3 runs to 15 residues. The CDR3 spells CASSSPPRSSYEQYF. CDR3 in DNA: TGTGCCAGCAGTTCTCCCCCCCGCAGTTCCTACGAGCAGTACTTC.

This clone was detected a few times. The chain carries TRBV4-3 and TRBJ1-2, with 7 bases matching TRBD1. This CDR3 is 15 amino acids long. The J segment lost 3 bases and the V segment lost 5 bases, leaving 9 bases of the junction unmatched. From germline, CDR1 is LGHNA and CDR2 YSLEER. CDR3 in amino acids: CASSDTGAPHYGYTF. CDR3 nucleotide sequence: TGCGCCAGCAGCGACACAGGGGCCCCACACTATGGCTACACCTTC.

V is TRBV5-1 and J is TRBJ2-2; D perhaps matches TRBD2 (5 bases). V was trimmed by 5 bases and J by 1 base, leaving 15 bases between them. Germline-derived CDR1 and CDR2 are SGHRS and YFSETQ. The CDR3 has 16 residues. The CDR3 DNA is TGCGCCAGCAGGCCTCCGGGAACCGAGAACACCGGGGAGCTGTTTTTT. Residues: CASRPPGTENTGELFF.

The chain recombines TRBV10-3 with TRBJ2-2; TRBD2 agrees at 9 bases. Losses at the gene ends were 6 bases for V and 0 bases for J; bases not matched to a gene: 8. The CDR3 sequence is 17 residues long. CDR1 and CDR2 (germline): ENHRY, SYGVKD. CDR3 DNA sequence: TGTGCCATCAGAATAATAGCGGGGGAGCCGAACACCGGGGAGCTGTTTTTT. Its translation is CAIRIIAGEPNTGELFF.

The chain joins TRBV3-1 (or the pseudogene TRBV3-2) to TRBJ2-4; 14 nucleotides align to TRBD2. The CDR3 runs 14 residues. The V and J ends lost 3 bases and 9 bases, in that order; junction bases with no gene match: 1. Germline V gene sequence: CDR1 LGHDT, CDR2 YNNKEL (reference sequence). The DNA for the CDR3 is TGTGCCAGCAGCCACGGGACTAGCGGGGGCATTCAGTACTTC. This codes for CASSHGTSGGIQYF.

The chain couples TRBV6-5 to TRBJ2-7, with 8 nucleotides matching TRBD1. This CDR3 region has 14 residues. V was pared by 4 bases and J by 2 bases, with 4 bases of the junction left unmatched. Germline values: CDR1 MNHEY, CDR2 SVGAGI. The chain's CDR3 is CASSSDRGTYEQYF. The CDR3 DNA is TGTGCCAGCAGTTCTGACAGGGGCACCTACGAGCAGTACTTC.